This TCR beta chain is drawn from a study of T cell repertoires in cytomegalovirus infection. Study-wide context: Recently described HLA-C-restricted plus well-studied HLA-B-restricted CMV epitopes were used. Shared public TCR beta signatures pointed to both CMV infection and a matching HLA type. Broader study findings: There were HLA-C-restricted CMV-specific TCR beta clonotypes dominating the ex vivo response.

From the reads, TCRdb called clonotypes with MiXCR, one entry per CDR3 protein. The profile covers approximately 600,000 distinct CDR3 sequences, with about 40% appearing a single time and 40% to 60% taken by the ten largest. The CDR3 has 14 amino acids. Germline CDR1 is SGHKS and CDR2 is YYEKEE (reference sequence). V lost 0 bases and J 6 bases, leaving 10 bases between the germline ends. Concerning this clonotype: Antigen unknown.

This chain links TRBV5-5 with TRBJ2-1; no clear D. The sample was cultured PBMCs, taken from culture after CMV antigen stimulation. The receptor comes from a human donor in good health (CMV status not recorded). Some clones in this sample may be carry-over from other donors' samples. Here the CDR3 DNA reads TGTGCCAGCAGCTTGGGCCCGGTTGGCAATGAGCAGTTCTTC. It translates to CASSLGPVGNEQFF.